What follows are 18 T cell receptor beta chains derived from one specimen sequenced in a study of CD8 T cells in ankylosing spondylitis. TCRdb passed the 5' RACE reads through MiXCR, listing each CDR3 protein once. The sample consists of 150,000 to 200,000 distinct CDR3 sequences, 10% to 15% of them appearing once. The sample comprised blood, either unsorted or a sorted T cell fraction (not recorded which). The receptors here all came from a female donor with ankylosing spondylitis or in good health (not recorded which).

V and J are TRBV5-1 and TRBJ2-1; 8 positions match TRBD2. Germline V CDR1 and CDR2: SGHRS, YFSETQ. This CDR3 is 14 amino acids long. J was trimmed by 9 bases and V by 4 bases; bases with no gene match: 9. CDR3 DNA: TGCGCCAGCAGCCGCGACACGGGGGGGGCTGAGCAGTTCTTC. Protein product: CASSRDTGGAEQFF.

The J gene is TRBJ2-7, the V gene TRBV18; D remains ambiguous. The CDR3 contains 15 residues. V lost 3 bases to trimming and J lost 5 bases, with 17 bases between them. The germline V gene has CDR1 KGHSH and CDR2 LQKENI. The CDR3 sequence: CASSPGNTKGNEQYF. CDR3 in DNA: TGTGCCAGCTCACCGGGGAATACGAAGGGCAACGAGCAGTACTTC. The variable domain in full, completed from reference TRBV18 and TRBJ2-7, reads NAGVMQNPRHLVRRRGQEARLRCSPMKGHSHVYWYRQLPEEGLKFMVYLQKENIIDESGMPKERFSAEFPKEGPSILRIQQVVRGDSAAYFCASSPGNTKGNEQYFGPGTRLTVT.

This clonotype has a count of ten or more. The chain uses TRBV5-1 and TRBJ2-1, with 7 bases lining up with TRBD2. Germline CDR1 is SGHRS and CDR2 is YFSETQ. J gave up 4 bases and V 4 bases, and 11 bases lay outside the gene matches. CDR3 length: 16 residues. As DNA, the CDR3 is TGCGCCAGCAGCCCTGGGACTACACCCAGTTACAATGAGCAGTTCTTC. This codes for CASSPGTTPSYNEQFF. Together with reference TRBV5-1 and TRBJ2-1, the CDR3 gives the full variable domain: KAGVTQTPRYLIKTRGQQVTLSCSPISGHRSVSWYQQTPGQGLQFLFEYFSETQRNKGNFPGRFSGRQFSNSRSEMNVSTLELGDSALYLCASSPGTTPSYNEQFFGPGTRLTVL.

This clonotype has at least ten counts. This sequence joins TRBV5-1 and TRBJ1-1; possibly TRBD1 for D (6 bases). CDR1 SGHRS and CDR2 YFSETQ come from the germline V gene. CDR3 length equals 15 residues. The V gene lost 1 base and the J gene lost 1 base, with 11 bases spanning the gap. CDR3 amino acids: CASSLWGGANTEAFF. CDR3 coding DNA: TGCGCCAGCAGCTTGTGGGGGGGGGCGAACACTGAAGCTTTCTTT.

The chain links TRBV28 to TRBJ2-1; tentatively, D is TRBD2 (6 bases). The V end was cut by 5 bases, the J end by 8 bases, with 19 bases between. This CDR3 region has 15 residues. Germline V gene sequence: CDR1 MDHEN, CDR2 SYDVKM. CDR3: CASSPRIAAGDEQFF. The CDR3 DNA follows: TGTGCCAGCAGTCCTAGAATAGCGGCTGGCGATGAGCAGTTCTTC.

There are many counts of this clonotype. V is TRBV20-1 and J is TRBJ1-5; a possible D gene is TRBD1 (6 bases). CDR3 size: 13 residues. CDR1 DFQATT and CDR2 SNEGSKA come from the germline V gene (reference sequence). The ends were cut back, 6 bases at V and 4 bases at J, with 13 bases in the middle. CDR3 protein: CSARGRRNQPQHF. The CDR3 nucleotides are TGCAGTGCCCGGGGGCGCAGGAATCAGCCCCAGCATTTT.

This clonotype was detected ten times or more. This rearrangement joins TRBV9 to TRBJ2-7, with a tentative D call TRBD2 (6 bases). The ends were cut back, 3 bases at V and 3 bases at J, with 13 bases in the middle. Germline V lookup: CDR1 SGDLS, CDR2 YYNGEE. The CDR3 is made up of 14 amino acids. The CDR3 coding sequence is TGTGCCAGCAGCGCATCCTTGGACTACTACGAGCAGTACTTC. Translating it yields CASSASLDYYEQYF. The variable domain in full, completed from reference TRBV9 and TRBJ2-7, reads DSGVTQTPKHLITATGQRVTLRCSPRSGDLSVYWYQQSLDQGLQFLIQYYNGEERAKGNILERFSAQQFPDLHSELNLSSLELGDSALYFCASSASLDYYEQYFGPGTRLTVT.

A note on this clonotype: The junction departs from germline at one end; a sequencing error may be responsible. The gene calls are TRBV12-3 or TRBV12-4 and TRBJ1-1; D is uncertain. The CDR3 runs to 12 residues. In DNA, the CDR3 is TGTGCCAGCAATTTAGCAGGAGGTAGAGCTTTCTTT. Protein sequence: CASNLAGGRAFF.

This clonotype was recorded at least ten times. This sequence joins TRBV7-7 and TRBJ1-4, with 11 bases matching TRBD1. The CDR3 runs to 15 residues. Unmatched junction bases numbered 5, after V lost 5 bases and J lost 6 bases. In germline, CDR1 is SSHAT, CDR2 FNYEAQ (reference sequence). The CDR3 nucleotides read TGTGCCAGCAGCACCAAGGACAGGGGGCATGAAAAACTGTTTTTT. Its translation: CASSTKDRGHEKLFF.

This clonotype was detected only a few times. This rearrangement joins TRBV7-9 to TRBJ1-2, with 7 bases matching TRBD1. CDR1 and CDR2 from the germline V gene are SEHNR and FQNEAQ (reference sequence). V trimming: 0 bases; J trimming: 8 bases; junction bases outside the gene matches: 6. The CDR3 is 14 amino acids. CDR3 sequence (DNA): TGTGCCAGCAGCTTAGCTGACAGGGACAGAGGCTACACCTTC. It is translated as CASSLADRDRGYTF. The whole variable domain, filled in from reference TRBV7-9 and TRBJ1-2, reads DTGVSQNPRHKITKRGQNVTFRCDPISEHNRLYWYRQTLGQGPEFLTYFQNEAQLEKSRLLSDRFSAERPKGSFSTLEIQRTEQGDSAMYLCASSLADRDRGYTFGSGTRLTVV.

This clonotype was picked up a small number of times. V is TRBV11-3 and J is TRBJ2-1; D is perhaps TRBD1 or TRBD2 (6 bases each). Germline-derived CDR1 and CDR2 are SGHNT and YENEEA. V lost 5 bases to trimming and J lost 6 bases, with 14 bases between them. The CDR3 loop spans 14 amino acids. CDR3 protein: CASSRMRGVNEQFF. In DNA form, the CDR3 reads TGTGCCAGCAGCCGCATGAGGGGGGTCAATGAGCAGTTCTTC.

This clonotype was recorded at least ten times. This chain joins TRBV20-1 and TRBJ2-2, with D possibly TRBD2 on 6 matching bases. The CDR3 length is 15 residues. Germline loops: CDR1 DFQATT, CDR2 SNEGSKA (reference sequence). The V and J ends lost 3 bases and 4 bases respectively, with 15 bases between them. CDR3 sequence (DNA): TGCAGTGCTAGGCTTGCGGGGAGAGTCACCGGGGAGCTGTTTTTT. This gives the protein CSARLAGRVTGELFF.

This clonotype has a count of ten or more. The gene calls are TRBV12-3 or TRBV12-4 and TRBJ1-1; D call uncertain. This CDR3 has 14 amino acids. V lost 3 bases, J lost 11 bases, and 19 bases lay in between. In DNA form, the CDR3 reads TGTGCCAGCAGTTTTATGGTGGTAACCCCACCCGCTTTCTTT. It codes for CASSFMVVTPPAFF.

This chain links TRBV25-1 with TRBJ2-5, with 11 bases that match TRBD1. CDR3 length equals 18 residues. The V gene's germline CDR1 is MGHDK and CDR2 SYGVNS. V was clipped by 1 base and J by 4 bases; unmatched bases: 11. For the CDR3, the DNA is TGTGCCAGCAGTGAATCCCCCGGACAGGGGGCGCGGCGAGAGACCCAGTACTTC. This sequence encodes CASSESPGQGARRETQYF.

This clonotype was observed many times. V and J are TRBV3-1 and TRBJ2-1, with a tentative D call TRBD2 (5 bases). Trimming left V 5 bases short and J 1 base short, with 6 bases between. Germline V gene sequence: CDR1 LGHDT, CDR2 YNNKEL (reference sequence). The CDR3 spans 13 residues. The CDR3 protein is CASSGLSYNEQFF. CDR3 in DNA: TGTGCCAGCAGCGGACTTTCCTACAATGAGCAGTTCTTC.

V usage is TRBV7-2 and J usage is TRBJ2-5; tentative D call: TRBD1 (6 bases). V dropped 5 bases and J dropped 3 bases, with 13 bases sitting between them. The CDR3 is 14 amino acids. Germline assignment: CDR1 SGHTA and CDR2 FQGNSA. As DNA, the CDR3 is TGTGCCAGCAGCGTGGGACACCTTAAAGAGACCCAGTACTTC. It translates to CASSVGHLKETQYF.

This sequence joins TRBV7-9 and TRBJ1-1; 7 nucleotides agree with TRBD1. This CDR3 is built from 16 residues. The V and J ends lost 9 bases and 4 bases, in that order; junction bases with no gene match: 17. Germline V gives CDR1 SEHNR, CDR2 FQNEAQ (reference sequence). The CDR3 nucleotides are TGTGCCAGTAGCGGATTACTACAGGGGTACTGCACTGAAGCTTTCTTT. Translating gives CASSGLLQGYCTEAFF.

This clonotype has at least ten counts. The chain couples TRBV19 to TRBJ2-7, with 7 bases lining up with TRBD2. The germline gives CDR1 LNHDA, CDR2 SQIVND (reference sequence). V lost 3 bases to trimming and J lost 7 bases; unmatched junction nucleotides: 9. This CDR3 is built from 14 residues. The CDR3 coding sequence is TGTGCCAGTAGTATTCGACTAGCTCCTCGGGAGCAGTACTTC. Protein product: CASSIRLAPREQYF. Variable domain in full (rest from reference TRBV19 and TRBJ2-7): DGGITQSPKYLFRKEGQNVTLSCEQNLNHDAMYWYRQDPGQGLRLIYYSQIVNDFQKGDIAEGYSVSREKKESFPLTVTSAQKNPTAFYLCASSIRLAPREQYFGPGTRLTVT.